This TCR beta chain was sequenced for a study of neoadjuvant anti-PD-1 for oral cavity cancer. The overall study: Patients without progression received a fourth nivolumab dose around day 43, then surgical resection on days 50-56. Whole-study findings and limits: Higher pretreatment Treg/Th17 ratios tracked higher pretreatment blood clonality.

The protocol was immunoSEQ multiplex PCR, while the TCRdb copy is restricted to in-frame clones and leaves out a portion. The table lists tens of thousands of clones, around 82% of them singletons. This CDR3 region has 15 residues. The germline gives CDR1 SGHDT, CDR2 YYEEEE. Deletions cut 1 base from V and 1 base from J, with 12 bases between. A remark on this clone: The antigen is undetermined.

The receptor was derived from a person between 40 and 85 years old with oral cavity squamous cell carcinoma. Sequenced material: PBMCs, taken before nivolumab (anti-PD-1) treatment. The J gene is TRBJ2-7, the V gene TRBV5-6; no clear D. CDR3 DNA: TGTGCCAGCAGCTTGAGGCGAACGACTTCCTACGAGCAGTACTTC. This translates into CASSLRRTTSYEQYF.